The 12 T cell receptor beta chains reported below all come from one sample, sequenced in a study of identical twins. Via MiXCR, TCRdb re-called the 5' RACE reads, giving one row per CDR3 protein. Of approximately 500,000 distinct CDR3 sequences listed, 24% are singletons. Another study also made use of these data, one on T cells expressing NK-cell markers.

The sample consisted of CD4+ T cells sorted from blood. These receptors were obtained from a woman aged 18-29 years in good health.

The chain links TRBV7-2 to TRBJ2-1, with TRBD2 matching 8 bases. This CDR3 has 15 amino acids. The V and J ends lost 8 bases and 3 bases, in that order; junction bases with no gene match: 9. Germline V gene data show CDR1 as SGHTA and CDR2 as FQGNSA. The CDR3 is CASSLAGTVYNEQFF. In DNA form, the CDR3 reads TGTGCCAGCTCCTTAGCGGGGACCGTCTACAATGAGCAGTTCTTC.

The chain couples TRBV12-3 or TRBV12-4 to TRBJ1-2; 11 bases align to TRBD1. There are 14 residues in the CDR3. V gave up 7 bases and J gave up 4 bases; unmatched junction bases: 5. CDR3 region: CASTRTGGAYGYTF. The CDR3 DNA reads as TGTGCCAGCACCCGGACAGGGGGCGCCTATGGCTACACCTTC.

The sample holds a few counts of this clonotype. The rearrangement uses TRBV7-2 and TRBJ2-3; 7 bases are shared with TRBD2. CDR3 length: 15 amino acids. From germline, CDR1 is SGHTA and CDR2 FQGNSA. V trimming: 2 bases; J trimming: 4 bases; junction bases outside the gene matches: 6. The CDR3 DNA follows: TGTGCCAGCAGCTTACGGGCGGGAGTGTCAGATACGCAGTATTTT. This codes for CASSLRAGVSDTQYF.

The table lists this clonotype with a few counts. The rearrangement uses TRBV4-3 and TRBJ1-1, with no clear D. The V end lost 2 bases, the J end lost 5 bases, and 12 bases lay between the germline ends. CDR1 is LGHNA and CDR2 is YSLEER in the germline V gene. The CDR3 covers 14 residues. CDR3 nucleotides: TGCGCCAGCAGCCAACCGGGGAGTGTGACTGAAGCTTTCTTT. This codes for CASSQPGSVTEAFF.

The J gene is TRBJ1-1, the V gene TRBV12-3 or TRBV12-4; D is ambiguous. The CDR3 contains 14 residues. Deletions cut 3 bases from V and 4 bases from J, with 12 bases between. The CDR3 loop is CASSFSGWGTEAFF. CDR3 nucleotide sequence: TGTGCCAGCAGTTTTTCTGGTTGGGGCACTGAAGCTTTCTTT.

This clonotype came up a few times. The chain links TRBV6-2 or TRBV6-3 to TRBJ2-7, with D possibly being TRBD1 (5 bases). Deletions cut 6 bases from V and 7 bases from J, with 13 bases between. Germline CDR1 is MNHEY and CDR2 is SVGEGT. The CDR3 is made up of 12 amino acids. In DNA form, the CDR3 reads TGTGCCAGCAGCGCCAGGGTGGGTGAGCAGTACTTC. This gives the protein CASSARVGEQYF.

This clonotype was observed a few times. The chain recombines TRBV5-1 with TRBJ2-7; no clear D. The germline V and J ends were trimmed by 2 bases and 6 bases, with 18 bases remaining between them. This CDR3 contains 15 residues. Germline CDR1 reads SGHRS; CDR2 reads YFSETQ. As DNA, the CDR3 is TGCGCCAGCAGCTTCGGTGTCTTCTATGCCTCCGAGCAGTACTTC. This gives the protein CASSFGVFYASEQYF.

The V call is TRBV12-3 or TRBV12-4, the J call TRBJ2-5; D possibly matches TRBD1 or TRBD2 (6 bases each). V was shortened by 5 bases and J by 5 bases, with 15 bases between the two germline ends. This CDR3 region has 14 residues. The CDR3 nucleotides are TGTGCCAGCAGTAGAGTGGGGGGCCGGGAGACCCAGTACTTC. Translating it yields CASSRVGGRETQYF.

At least ten counts were recorded for this clonotype. The chain has TRBV24-1 and TRBJ2-6; D remains unclear. This CDR3 spans 16 amino acids. With 4 bases removed from V and 0 bases from J, the gap between germline ends came to 9 bases. Germline lookup yields CDR1 KGHDR and CDR2 SFDVKD. DNA for the CDR3: TGTGCCACCAGTGACCCCAGGTTCTCTGGGGCCAACGTCCTGACTTTC. It specifies CATSDPRFSGANVLTF.

The J gene is TRBJ2-3, the V gene TRBV20-1; 11 bases map to TRBD1. The germline V gene encodes CDR1 DFQATT and CDR2 SNEGSKA (reference sequence). The CDR3 is 17 residues long. V lost 4 bases, J lost 0 bases, and 9 bases stayed unmatched. The CDR3 is CSAMTWTGGRSTDTQYF. The CDR3 nucleotides are TGCAGTGCTATGACGTGGACAGGGGGCAGGAGCACAGATACGCAGTATTTT.

This clonotype was seen more than once but under ten times. V usage is TRBV7-2 and J usage is TRBJ2-3; D unclear. Germline CDR1 and CDR2: SGHTA and FQGNSA. The V end was cut by 1 base, the J end by 1 base, with 6 bases between. CDR3 length: 14 residues. CDR3 DNA: TGTGCCAGCAGCTTAGGTTTACGCACAGATACGCAGTATTTT. It translates to CASSLGLRTDTQYF.

The chain recombines TRBV20-1 with TRBJ2-1; the D gene is possibly TRBD2 (5 bases). Germline CDR1 DFQATT, CDR2 SNEGSKA (reference sequence). This CDR3 has 13 amino acids. The V and J ends lost 3 bases and 5 bases respectively, with 11 bases between them. The CDR3 nucleotides read TGCAGTGCTAGCTTAGCGACCCACAATGAGCAGTTCTTC. The encoded protein is CSASLATHNEQFF.